A few counts support the clone carrying this T cell receptor beta chain. This sample was included in a study of blood T cells in healthy people across ages. CDR1 and CDR2 from the germline V gene are DFQATT and SNEGSKA (reference sequence). The CDR3 sequence is 15 residues long. Losses at the gene ends were 3 bases for V and 3 bases for J; bases not matched to a gene: 5. A sample-barcoded 5' primer and a J-beta primer mix were used in a second PCR of about 6 to 12 cycles. TCRdb re-analysed the 5' RACE reads in MiXCR, keeping a single row per CDR3 protein. The sample includes hundreds of thousands of distinct CDR3 sequences, roughly 35% of them seen just once.

Source material: blood. This TCR was sampled from a young man in good health. This sequence joins TRBV20-1 and TRBJ2-3, with 11 bases lining up with TRBD2. The CDR3 loop is CSASTSGGRTDTQYF. CDR3 nucleotide sequence: TGCAGTGCTAGCACTAGCGGGGGCCGAACAGATACGCAGTATTTT.